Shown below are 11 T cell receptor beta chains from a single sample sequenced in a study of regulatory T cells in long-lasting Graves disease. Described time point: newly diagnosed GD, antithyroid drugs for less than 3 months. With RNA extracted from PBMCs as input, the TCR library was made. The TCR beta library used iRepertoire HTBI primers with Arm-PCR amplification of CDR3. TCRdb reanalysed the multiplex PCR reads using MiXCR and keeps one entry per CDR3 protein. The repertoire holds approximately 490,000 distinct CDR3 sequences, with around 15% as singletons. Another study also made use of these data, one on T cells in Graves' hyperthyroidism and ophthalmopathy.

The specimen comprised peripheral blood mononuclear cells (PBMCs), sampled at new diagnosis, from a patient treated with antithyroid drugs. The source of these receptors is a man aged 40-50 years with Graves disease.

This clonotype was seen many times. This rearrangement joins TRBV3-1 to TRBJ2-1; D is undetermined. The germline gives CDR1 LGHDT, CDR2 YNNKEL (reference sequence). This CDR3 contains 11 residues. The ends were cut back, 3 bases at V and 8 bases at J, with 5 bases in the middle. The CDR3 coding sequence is TGTGCCAGCAGCCATGTCTATGAGCAGTTCTTC. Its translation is CASSHVYEQFF.

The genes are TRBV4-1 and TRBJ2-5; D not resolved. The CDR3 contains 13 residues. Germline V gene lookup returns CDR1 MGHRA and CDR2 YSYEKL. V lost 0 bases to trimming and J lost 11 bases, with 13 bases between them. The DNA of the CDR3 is TGCGCCAGCAGCCAAGACCCAGTGGTTCGGCAGTACTTC. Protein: CASSQDPVVRQYF.

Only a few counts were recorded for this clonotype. The CDR3 sequence is CASSPGRGLTYEQYF. The CDR3 nucleotides are TGCGCCAGCAGCCCAGGACGGGGCCTTACCTACGAGCAGTACTTC. This rearrangement joins TRBV4-1 to TRBJ2-7; perhaps D is TRBD1 or TRBD2 (5 bases each). Trimming took 4 bases from V and 2 from J, leaving 15 bases between them. Germline lookup yields CDR1 MGHRA and CDR2 YSYEKL. The CDR3 extends over 15 amino acids.

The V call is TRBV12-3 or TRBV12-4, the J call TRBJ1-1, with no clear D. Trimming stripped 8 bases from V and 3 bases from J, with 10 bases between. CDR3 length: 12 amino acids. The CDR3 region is CASGNGDTEAFF. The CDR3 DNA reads TGTGCCAGCGGTAACGGTGACACTGAAGCTTTCTTT.

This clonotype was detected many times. The CDR3: CASSLQGRGYGYTF. The CDR3 DNA follows: TGTGCCAGCAGCCTACAGGGTCGTGGCTATGGCTACACCTTC. The chain employs TRBV2 and TRBJ1-2; tentative D call: TRBD1 (6 bases). The CDR3 is made up of 14 amino acids. The germline gives CDR1 SNHLY, CDR2 FYNNEI. With 6 bases removed from V and 4 bases from J, the gap between germline ends came to 15 bases.

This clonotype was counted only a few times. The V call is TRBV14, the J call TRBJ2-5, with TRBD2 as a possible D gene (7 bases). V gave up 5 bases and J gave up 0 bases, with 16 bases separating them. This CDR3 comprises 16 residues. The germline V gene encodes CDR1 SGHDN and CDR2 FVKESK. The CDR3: CASSRGGSGNQETQYF. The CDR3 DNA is TGTGCCAGCAGCAGGGGGGGTAGCGGCAACCAAGAGACCCAGTACTTC.

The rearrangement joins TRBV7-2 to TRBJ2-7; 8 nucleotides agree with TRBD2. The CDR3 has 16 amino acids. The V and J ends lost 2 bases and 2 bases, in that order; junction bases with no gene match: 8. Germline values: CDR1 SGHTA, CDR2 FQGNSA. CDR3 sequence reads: CASSLKGTSGPYEQYF. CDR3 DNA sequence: TGTGCCAGCAGCTTAAAGGGAACTAGCGGCCCCTACGAGCAGTACTTC.

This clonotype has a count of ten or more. The CDR3 nucleotides are TGTGCCAGCACAAGGCTAGGTTACAATGAGCAGTTCTTC. It encodes CASTRLGYNEQFF. The chain carries TRBV27 and TRBJ2-1; D is uncertain. Trimming left V 7 bases short and J 4 bases short, with 11 bases between. The CDR3 covers 13 residues. The germline V gene encodes CDR1 MNHEY and CDR2 SMNVEV (reference sequence).

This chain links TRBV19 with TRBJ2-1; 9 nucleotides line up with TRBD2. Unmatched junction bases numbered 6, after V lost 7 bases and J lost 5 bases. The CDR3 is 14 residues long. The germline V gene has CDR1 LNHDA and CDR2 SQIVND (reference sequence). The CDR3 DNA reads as TGTGCCAGTACGGGCGCTAGCGGGAACAATGAGCAGTTCTTC. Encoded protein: CASTGASGNNEQFF.

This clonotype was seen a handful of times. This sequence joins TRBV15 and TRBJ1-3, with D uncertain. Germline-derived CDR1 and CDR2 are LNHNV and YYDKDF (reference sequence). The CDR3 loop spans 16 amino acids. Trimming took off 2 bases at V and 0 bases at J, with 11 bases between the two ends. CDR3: CATSRFFDSSGNTIYF. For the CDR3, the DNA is TGTGCCACCAGCAGATTTTTCGATTCCTCTGGAAACACCATATATTTT.

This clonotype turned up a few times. This CDR3 reads CASSTTSGRASGTQYF. DNA for the CDR3: TGTGCCAGTAGTACGACTAGCGGGAGGGCCTCCGGTACGCAGTATTTT. V gene TRBV19 combines with J gene TRBJ2-3, with TRBD2 matching 14 bases. This CDR3 is 16 amino acids long. Trimming cost V 4 bases and J 8 bases; bases outside gene matches: 8. Germline CDR1 and CDR2: LNHDA and SQIVND (reference sequence). Using reference TRBV19 and TRBJ2-3 for the parts outside the CDR3, the full variable domain is DGGITQSPKYLFRKEGQNVTLSCEQNLNHDAMYWYRQDPGQGLRLIYYSQIVNDFQKGDIAEGYSVSREKKESFPLTVTSAQKNPTAFYLCASSTTSGRASGTQYFGPGTRLTVL.